This TCR beta chain was retrieved from a study of T cells in Graves' hyperthyroidism and ophthalmopathy. For the study at large: Any treatment followed the collection of peripheral blood at initial diagnosis.

Amplified TCR beta CDR3 regions came from RNA transcripts. First-round RT-PCR with HTBI primers amplified the TCR CDR3 region. MiXCR, run by TCRdb on the multiplex PCR reads, gives a single entry per CDR3 protein. The sample lists about 160,000 distinct CDR3 sequences, over 8% occurring once. The CDR3 totals 12 residues. In germline, CDR1 is MDHEN, CDR2 SYDVKM. The germline V and J ends were trimmed by 3 bases and 7 bases, with 9 bases remaining between them. This rearrangement joins TRBV28 to TRBJ1-2; D ambiguous. Sequenced: blood. This receptor was identified in a woman aged 18-30 years with Graves' hyperthyroidism that later progressed to Graves' ophthalmopathy. In nucleotides, the CDR3 is TGTGCCAGCAGTTTCGGCAAGGCTGGCTACACCTTC. Protein sequence: CASSFGKAGYTF.